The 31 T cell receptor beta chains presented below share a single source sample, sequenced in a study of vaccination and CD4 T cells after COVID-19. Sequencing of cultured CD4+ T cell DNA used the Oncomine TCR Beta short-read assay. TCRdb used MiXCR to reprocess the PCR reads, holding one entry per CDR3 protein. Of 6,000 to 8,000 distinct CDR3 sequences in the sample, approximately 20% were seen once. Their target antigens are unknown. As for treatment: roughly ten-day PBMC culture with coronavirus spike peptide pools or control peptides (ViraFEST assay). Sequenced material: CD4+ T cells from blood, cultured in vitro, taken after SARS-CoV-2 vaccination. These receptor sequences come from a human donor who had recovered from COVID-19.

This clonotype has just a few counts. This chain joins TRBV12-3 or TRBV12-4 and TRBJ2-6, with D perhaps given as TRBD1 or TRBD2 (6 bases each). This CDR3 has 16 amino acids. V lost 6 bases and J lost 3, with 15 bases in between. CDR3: CASSLLGGLGANVLTF. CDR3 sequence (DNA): TGTGCCAGCAGCCTCCTAGGGGGGCTTGGGGCCAACGTCCTGACTTTC.

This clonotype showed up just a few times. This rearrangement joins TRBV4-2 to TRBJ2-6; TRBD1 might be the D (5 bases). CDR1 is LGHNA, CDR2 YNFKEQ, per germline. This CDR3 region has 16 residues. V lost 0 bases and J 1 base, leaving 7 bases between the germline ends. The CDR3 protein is CASSQDQGSGANVLTF. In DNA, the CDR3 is TGTGCCAGCAGCCAAGATCAGGGTTCTGGGGCCAACGTCCTGACTTTC.

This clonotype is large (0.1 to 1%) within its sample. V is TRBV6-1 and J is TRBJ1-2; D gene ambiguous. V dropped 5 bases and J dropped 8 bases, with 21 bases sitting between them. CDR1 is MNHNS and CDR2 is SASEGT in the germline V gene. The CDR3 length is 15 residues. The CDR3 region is CASSPSAGVLRGYTF. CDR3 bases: TGTGCCAGCAGTCCCTCCGCCGGGGTGTTACGGGGCTACACCTTC.

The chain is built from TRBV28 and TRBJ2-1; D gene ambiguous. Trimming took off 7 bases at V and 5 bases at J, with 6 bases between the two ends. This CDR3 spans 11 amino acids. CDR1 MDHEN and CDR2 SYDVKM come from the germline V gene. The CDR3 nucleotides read TGTGCCAGCATAGTAGACAATGAGCAGTTCTTC. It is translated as CASIVDNEQFF.

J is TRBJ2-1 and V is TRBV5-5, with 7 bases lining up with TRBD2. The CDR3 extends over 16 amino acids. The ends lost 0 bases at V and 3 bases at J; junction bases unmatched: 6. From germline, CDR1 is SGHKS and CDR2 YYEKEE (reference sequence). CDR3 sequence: CASSLAASGLYNEQFF. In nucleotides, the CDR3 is TGTGCCAGCAGCTTGGCTGCTAGCGGTCTCTACAATGAGCAGTTCTTC.

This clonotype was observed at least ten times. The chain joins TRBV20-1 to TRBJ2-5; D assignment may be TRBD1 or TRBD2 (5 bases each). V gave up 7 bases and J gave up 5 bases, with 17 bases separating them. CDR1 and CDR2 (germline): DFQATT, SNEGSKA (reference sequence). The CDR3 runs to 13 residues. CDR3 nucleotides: TGCAGTGGTTGGGATCAGGGCGGGGAGACCCAGTACTTC. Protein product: CSGWDQGGETQYF.

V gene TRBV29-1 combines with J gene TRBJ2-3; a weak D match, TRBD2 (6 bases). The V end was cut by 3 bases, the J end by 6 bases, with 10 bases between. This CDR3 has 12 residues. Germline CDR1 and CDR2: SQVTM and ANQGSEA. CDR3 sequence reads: CSVDTGEDTQYF. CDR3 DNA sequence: TGCAGCGTTGATACGGGGGAGGATACGCAGTATTTT.

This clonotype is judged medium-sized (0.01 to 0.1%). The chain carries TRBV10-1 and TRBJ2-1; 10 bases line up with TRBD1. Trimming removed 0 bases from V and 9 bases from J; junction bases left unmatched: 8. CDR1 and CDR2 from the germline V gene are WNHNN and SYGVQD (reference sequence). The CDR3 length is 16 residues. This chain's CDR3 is CASSESTGTGVREQFF. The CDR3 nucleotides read TGCGCCAGCAGTGAGTCCACGGGGACAGGGGTCCGTGAGCAGTTCTTC.

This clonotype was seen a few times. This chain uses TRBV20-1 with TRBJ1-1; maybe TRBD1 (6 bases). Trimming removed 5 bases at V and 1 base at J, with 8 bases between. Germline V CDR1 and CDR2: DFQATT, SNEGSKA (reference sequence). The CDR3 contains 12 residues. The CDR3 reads CSAAQGNTEAFF. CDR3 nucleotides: TGCAGTGCTGCACAGGGGAACACTGAAGCTTTCTTT.

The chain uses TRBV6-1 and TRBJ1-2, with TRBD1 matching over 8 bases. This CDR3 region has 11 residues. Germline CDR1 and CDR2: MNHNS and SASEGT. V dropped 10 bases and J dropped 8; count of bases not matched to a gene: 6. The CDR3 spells CAKKTGVGYTF. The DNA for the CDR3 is TGTGCCAAAAAGACAGGGGTAGGCTACACCTTC.

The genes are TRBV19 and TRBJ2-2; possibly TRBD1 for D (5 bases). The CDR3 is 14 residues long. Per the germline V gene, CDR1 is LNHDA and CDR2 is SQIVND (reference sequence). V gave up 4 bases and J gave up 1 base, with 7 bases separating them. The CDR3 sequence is CASSKQGNTGELFF. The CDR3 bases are TGTGCCAGTAGTAAGCAGGGGAACACCGGGGAGCTGTTTTTT.

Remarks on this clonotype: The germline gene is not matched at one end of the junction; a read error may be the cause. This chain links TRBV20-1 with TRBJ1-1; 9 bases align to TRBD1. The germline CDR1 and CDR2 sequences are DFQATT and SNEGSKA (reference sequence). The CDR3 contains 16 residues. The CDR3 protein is CSARAQGQGWNPEAFF. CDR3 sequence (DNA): TGCAGTGCTAGAGCCCAGGGACAGGGATGGAACCCTGAAGCTTTCTTT.

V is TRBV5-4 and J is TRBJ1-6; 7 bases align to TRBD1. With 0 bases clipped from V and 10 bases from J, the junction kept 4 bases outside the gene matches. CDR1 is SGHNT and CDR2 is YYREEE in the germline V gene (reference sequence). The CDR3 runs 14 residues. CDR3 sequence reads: CASSLDRGSSPLHF. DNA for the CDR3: TGTGCCAGCAGCTTGGACAGGGGATCCTCACCCCTCCACTTT.

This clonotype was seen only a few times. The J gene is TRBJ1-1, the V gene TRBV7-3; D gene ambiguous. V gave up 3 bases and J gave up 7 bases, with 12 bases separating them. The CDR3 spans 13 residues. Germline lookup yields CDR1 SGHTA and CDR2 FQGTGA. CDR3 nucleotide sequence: TGTGCCAGCAGCTTCTCGGGCGGACTTGAAGCTTTCTTT. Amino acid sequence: CASSFSGGLEAFF. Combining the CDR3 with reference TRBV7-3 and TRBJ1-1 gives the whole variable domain GAGVSQTPSNKVTEKGKYVELRCDPISGHTALYWYRQSLGQGPEFLIYFQGTGAADDSGLPNDRFFAVRPEGSVSTLKIQRTERGDSAVYLCASSFSGGLEAFFGQGTRLTVV.

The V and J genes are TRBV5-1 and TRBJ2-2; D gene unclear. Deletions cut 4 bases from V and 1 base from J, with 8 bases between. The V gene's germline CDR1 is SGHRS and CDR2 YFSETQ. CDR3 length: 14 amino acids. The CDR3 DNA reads TGCGCCAGCAGCCCCGACCTGAACACCGGGGAGCTGTTTTTT. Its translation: CASSPDLNTGELFF.

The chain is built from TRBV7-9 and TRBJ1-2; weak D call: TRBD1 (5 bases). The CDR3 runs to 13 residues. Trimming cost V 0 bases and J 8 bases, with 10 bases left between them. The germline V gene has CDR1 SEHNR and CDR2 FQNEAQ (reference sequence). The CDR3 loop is CASSLAPSGGYTF. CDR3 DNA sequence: TGTGCCAGCAGCTTAGCCCCGTCAGGGGGCTACACCTTC. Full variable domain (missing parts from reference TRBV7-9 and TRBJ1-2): DTGVSQNPRHKITKRGQNVTFRCDPISEHNRLYWYRQTLGQGPEFLTYFQNEAQLEKSRLLSDRFSAERPKGSFSTLEIQRTEQGDSAMYLCASSLAPSGGYTFGSGTRLTVV.

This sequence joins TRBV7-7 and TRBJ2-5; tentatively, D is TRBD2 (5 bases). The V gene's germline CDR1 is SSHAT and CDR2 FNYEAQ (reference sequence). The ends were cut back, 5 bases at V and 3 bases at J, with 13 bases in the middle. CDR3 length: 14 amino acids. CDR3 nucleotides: TGTGCCAGCAGCCAAGTGTCGGGGAAAGAGACCCAGTACTTC. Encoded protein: CASSQVSGKETQYF.

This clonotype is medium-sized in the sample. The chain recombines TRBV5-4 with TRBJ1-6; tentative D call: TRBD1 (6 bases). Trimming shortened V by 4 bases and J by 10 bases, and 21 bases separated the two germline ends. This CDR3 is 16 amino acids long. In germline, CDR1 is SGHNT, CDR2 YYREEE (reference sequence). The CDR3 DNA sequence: TGTGCCAGCAGCCAGGGGACCGATGTTTTCGGGTCACCCCTCCACTTT. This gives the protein CASSQGTDVFGSPLHF.

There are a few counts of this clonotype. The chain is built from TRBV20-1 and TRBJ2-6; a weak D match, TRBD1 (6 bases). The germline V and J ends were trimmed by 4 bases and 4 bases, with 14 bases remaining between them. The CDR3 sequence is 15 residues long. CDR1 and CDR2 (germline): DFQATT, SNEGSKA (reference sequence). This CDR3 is CSANRDVDGANVLTF. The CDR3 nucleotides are TGCAGTGCTAACAGGGACGTGGACGGGGCCAACGTCCTGACTTTC.

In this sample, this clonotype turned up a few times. In DNA, the CDR3 is TGTGCCACCAGTGATACGTATGGCTACACCTTC. This gives the protein CATSDTYGYTF. The chain employs TRBV24-1 and TRBJ1-2; D not certain. V was shortened by 3 bases and J by 5 bases, with 3 bases between the two germline ends. Germline-derived CDR1 and CDR2 are KGHDR and SFDVKD. The CDR3 consists of 11 residues.

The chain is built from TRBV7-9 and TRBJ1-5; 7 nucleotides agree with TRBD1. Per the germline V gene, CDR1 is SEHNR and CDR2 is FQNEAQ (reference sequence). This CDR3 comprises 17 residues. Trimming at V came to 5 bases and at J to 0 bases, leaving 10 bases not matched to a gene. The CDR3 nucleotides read TGTGCCAGCAGCAACCAGGGGGGCCTTTATAGCAATCAGCCCCAGCATTTT. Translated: CASSNQGGLYSNQPQHF.

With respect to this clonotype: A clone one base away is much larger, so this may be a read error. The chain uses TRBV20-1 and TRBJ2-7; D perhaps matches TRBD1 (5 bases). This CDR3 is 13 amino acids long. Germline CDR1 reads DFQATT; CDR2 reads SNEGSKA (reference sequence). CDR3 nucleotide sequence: TGCGGTGCTAGAGATCCAGGGTTTTACGAGCAGTACTTC. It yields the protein CGARDPGFYEQYF.

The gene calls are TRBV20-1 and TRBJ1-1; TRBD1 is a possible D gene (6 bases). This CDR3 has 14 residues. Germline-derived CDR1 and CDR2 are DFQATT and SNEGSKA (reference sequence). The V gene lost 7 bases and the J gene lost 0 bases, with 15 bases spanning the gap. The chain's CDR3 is CSERGQTMNTEAFF. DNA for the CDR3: TGCAGTGAAAGAGGACAGACTATGAACACTGAAGCTTTCTTT.

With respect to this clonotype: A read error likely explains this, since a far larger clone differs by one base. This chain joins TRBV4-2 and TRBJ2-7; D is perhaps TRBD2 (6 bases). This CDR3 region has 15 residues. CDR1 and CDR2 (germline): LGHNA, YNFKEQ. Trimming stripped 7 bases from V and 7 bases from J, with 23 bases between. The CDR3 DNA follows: TGTGCCAGCACCAGCTTCGGGGGTAGCGACAATGAGCAGTACTTC. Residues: CASTSFGGSDNEQYF.

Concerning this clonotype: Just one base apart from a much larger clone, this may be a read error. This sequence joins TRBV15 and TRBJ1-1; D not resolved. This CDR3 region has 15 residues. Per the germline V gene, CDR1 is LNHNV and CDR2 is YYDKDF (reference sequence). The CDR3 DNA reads TGTGCCACCAGCAACCTACCGGAGGTGAACACTGAAGCTTACTTT. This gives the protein CATSNLPEVNTEAYF.

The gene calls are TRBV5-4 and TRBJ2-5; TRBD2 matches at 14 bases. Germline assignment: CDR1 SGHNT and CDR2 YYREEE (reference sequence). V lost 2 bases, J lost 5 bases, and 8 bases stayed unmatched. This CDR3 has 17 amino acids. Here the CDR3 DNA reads TGTGCCAGCAGCTTCCCCGGGACTAGCGGGGGCGGGGAGACCCAGTACTTC. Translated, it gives CASSFPGTSGGGETQYF. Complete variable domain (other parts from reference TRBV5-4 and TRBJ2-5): ETGVTQSPTHLIKTRGQQVTLRCSSQSGHNTVSWYQQALGQGPQFIFQYYREEENGRGNFPPRFSGLQFPNYSSELNVNALELDDSALYLCASSFPGTSGGGETQYFGPGTRLLVL.

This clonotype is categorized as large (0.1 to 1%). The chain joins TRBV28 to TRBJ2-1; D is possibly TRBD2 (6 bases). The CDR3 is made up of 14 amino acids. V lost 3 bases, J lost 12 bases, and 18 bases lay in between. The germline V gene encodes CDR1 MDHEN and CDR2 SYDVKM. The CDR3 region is CASSFRPRRAWQFF. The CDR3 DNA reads TGTGCCAGCAGTTTCCGTCCCCGGAGGGCTTGGCAGTTCTTC.

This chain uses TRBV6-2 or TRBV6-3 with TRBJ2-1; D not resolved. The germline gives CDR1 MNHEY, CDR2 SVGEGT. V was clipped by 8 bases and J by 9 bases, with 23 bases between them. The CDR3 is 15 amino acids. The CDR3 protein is CASCLTRALRGEQFF. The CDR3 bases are TGTGCCAGCTGCCTTACTCGGGCCCTCCGTGGTGAGCAGTTCTTC.

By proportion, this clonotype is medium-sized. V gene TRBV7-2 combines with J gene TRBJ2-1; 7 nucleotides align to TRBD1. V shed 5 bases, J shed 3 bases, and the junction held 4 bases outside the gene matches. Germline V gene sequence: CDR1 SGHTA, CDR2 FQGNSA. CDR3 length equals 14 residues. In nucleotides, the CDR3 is TGTGCCAGCAGCCCTCGGACAGGCTACAATGAGCAGTTCTTC. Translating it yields CASSPRTGYNEQFF. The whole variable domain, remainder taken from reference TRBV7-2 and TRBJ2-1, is GAGVSQSPSNKVTEKGKDVELRCDPISGHTALYWYRQSLGQGLEFLIYFQGNSAPDKSGLPSDRFSAERTGGSVSTLTIQRTQQEDSAVYLCASSPRTGYNEQFFGPGTRLTVL.

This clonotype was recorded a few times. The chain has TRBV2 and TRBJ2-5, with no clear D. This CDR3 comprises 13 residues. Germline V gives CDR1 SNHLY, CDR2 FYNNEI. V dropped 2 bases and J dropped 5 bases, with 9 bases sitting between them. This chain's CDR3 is CASSEREVETQYF. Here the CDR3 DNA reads TGTGCCAGCAGTGAAAGGGAAGTGGAGACCCAGTACTTC.

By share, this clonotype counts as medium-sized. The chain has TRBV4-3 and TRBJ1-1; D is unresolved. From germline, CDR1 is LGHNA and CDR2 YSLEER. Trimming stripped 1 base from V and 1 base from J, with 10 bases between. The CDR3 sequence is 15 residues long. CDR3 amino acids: CASSQGVVPNTEAFF. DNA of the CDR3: TGCGCCAGCAGCCAAGGTGTGGTACCGAACACTGAAGCTTTCTTT.